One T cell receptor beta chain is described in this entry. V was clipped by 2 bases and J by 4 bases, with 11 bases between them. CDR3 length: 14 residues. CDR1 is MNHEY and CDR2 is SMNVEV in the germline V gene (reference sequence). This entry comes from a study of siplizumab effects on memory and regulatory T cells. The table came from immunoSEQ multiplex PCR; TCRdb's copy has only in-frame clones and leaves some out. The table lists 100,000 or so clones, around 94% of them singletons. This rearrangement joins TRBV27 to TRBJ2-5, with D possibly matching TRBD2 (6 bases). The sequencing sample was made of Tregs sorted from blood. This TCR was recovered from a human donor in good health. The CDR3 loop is CASSLGGWGETQYF. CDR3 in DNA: TGTGCCAGCAGTTTAGGGGGGTGGGGAGAGACCCAGTACTTC.